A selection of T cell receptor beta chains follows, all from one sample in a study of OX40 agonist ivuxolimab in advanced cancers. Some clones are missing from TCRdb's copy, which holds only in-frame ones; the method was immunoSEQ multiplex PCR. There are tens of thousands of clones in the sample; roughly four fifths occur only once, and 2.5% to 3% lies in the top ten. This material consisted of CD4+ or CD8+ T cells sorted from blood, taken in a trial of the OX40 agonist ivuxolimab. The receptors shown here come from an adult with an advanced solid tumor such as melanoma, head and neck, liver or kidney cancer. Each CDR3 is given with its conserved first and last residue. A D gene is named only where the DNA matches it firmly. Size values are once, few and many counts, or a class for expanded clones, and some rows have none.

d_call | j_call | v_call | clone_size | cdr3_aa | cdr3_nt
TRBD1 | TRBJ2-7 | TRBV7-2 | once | CASSLGDRATYEQYF | TGTGCCAGCAGCTTAGGAGACAGGGCCACCTACGAGCAGTACTTC
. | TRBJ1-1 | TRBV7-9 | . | CASSLRTVDTEAFF | TGTGCCAGCAGCTTAAGGACAGTTGACACTGAAGCTTTCTTT
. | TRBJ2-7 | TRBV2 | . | CASRVGHSYEQYF | TGTGCCAGCCGTGTAGGGCACTCCTACGAGCAGTACTTC
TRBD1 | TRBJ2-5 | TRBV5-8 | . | CASSLGGTGAPDKQYF | TGTGCCAGCAGCTTGGGCGGGACAGGGGCCCCGGACAAGCAGTACTTC
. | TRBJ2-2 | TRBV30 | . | CAWSLRGRGTGELFF | TGTGCCTGGAGTCTAAGGGGGAGGGGCACCGGGGAGCTGTTTTTT
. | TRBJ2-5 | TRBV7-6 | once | CASSLIVFQETQYF | TGTGCCAGCAGCTTAATTGTCTTTCAAGAGACCCAGTACTTC
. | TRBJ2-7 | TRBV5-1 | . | CASSLTAYEQYF | TGCGCCAGCAGCTTGACCGCCTACGAGCAGTACTTC
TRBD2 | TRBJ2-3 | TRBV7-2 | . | CASSFRTSGRVSTDTQYF | TGTGCCAGCAGCTTCCGGACTAGCGGGAGGGTCTCCACAGATACGCAGTATTTT
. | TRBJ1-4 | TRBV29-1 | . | CSVVGGGNEKLFF | TGCAGCGTTGTTGGTGGTGGGAATGAAAAACTGTTTTTT
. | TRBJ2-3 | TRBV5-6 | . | CASSLGWVTSTDTQYF | TGTGCCAGCAGCTTGGGTTGGGTAACTAGCACAGATACGCAGTATTTT
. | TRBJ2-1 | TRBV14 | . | CASSQDGYNEQFF | TGTGCCAGCAGCCAAGATGGATACAATGAGCAGTTCTTC
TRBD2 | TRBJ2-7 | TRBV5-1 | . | CASSLSGSFYEQYF | TGCGCCAGCAGCTTAAGCGGGAGCTTCTACGAGCAGTACTTC
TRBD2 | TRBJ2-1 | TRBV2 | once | CASSAGLGNEQFF | TGTGCCAGCAGTGCCGGACTAGGGAATGAGCAGTTCTTC
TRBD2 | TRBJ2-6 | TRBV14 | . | CASSPLNSPGLAGGEAGANVLTF | TGTGCCAGCAGCCCCCTAAACTCCCCGGGACTAGCGGGAGGCGAGGCAGGGGCCAACGTCCTGACTTTC